The clone carrying this T cell receptor beta chain has a count of ten or more. Its target is not known. The sequenced fragment ends 3 residues before the CDR3 boundary, so the rest is inferred from the germline J gene. The source of the sample is a study of T cell clonality in common variable immunodeficiency. Control and CVID samples contributed equal amounts of genomic DNA. Assay: immunoSEQ multiplex PCR; the TCRdb copy retains only in-frame clones and omits some. The sample presents about 40,000 clones, none singletons. Germline assignment: CDR1 DFQATT and CDR2 SNEGSKA (reference sequence). The J segment lost 1 base and the V segment lost 5 bases, leaving 4 bases of the junction unmatched. The CDR3 is 13 residues long. Notes on the study in general: Reportedly, TCR beta sequences from common variable immunodeficiency showed fewer deletions and N-nucleotide insertions. CVID patient heterogeneity limited repertoire-clinical complication correlations. The cause of increased CVID clonality remains unclear without subpopulation sequencing.

V and J are TRBV20-1 and TRBJ2-5; 7 bases are shared with TRBD2. The sample taken for sequencing was peripheral blood mononuclear cells. This TCR was recovered from a person aged 18 to 75 in good health. The CDR3 protein is CSAETGGQETQYF. The CDR3 DNA, read in part, is TGCAGTGCTGAGACGGGGGGCCAAGAGACC.